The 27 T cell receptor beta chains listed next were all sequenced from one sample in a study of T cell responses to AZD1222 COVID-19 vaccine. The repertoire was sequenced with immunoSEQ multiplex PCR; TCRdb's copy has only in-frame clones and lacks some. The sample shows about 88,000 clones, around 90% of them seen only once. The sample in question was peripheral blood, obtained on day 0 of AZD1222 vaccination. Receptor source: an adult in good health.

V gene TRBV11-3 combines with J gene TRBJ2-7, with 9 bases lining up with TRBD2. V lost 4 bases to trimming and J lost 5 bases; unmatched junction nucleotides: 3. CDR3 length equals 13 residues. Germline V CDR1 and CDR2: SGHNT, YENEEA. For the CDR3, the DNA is TGTGCCAGCAGCTCGCGGGGGGGCCACGAGCAGTACTTC. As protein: CASSSRGGHEQYF.

Written as DNA, the CDR3 is TGTGCCAGCAAGGAGCACATGAACACTGAAGCTTTCTTT. This encodes CASKEHMNTEAFF. V usage is TRBV6-5 and J usage is TRBJ1-1; D is uncertain. CDR1 and CDR2 from the germline V gene are MNHEY and SVGAGI. Trimming removed 7 bases from V and 0 bases from J, with 9 bases in between. There are 13 residues in the CDR3.

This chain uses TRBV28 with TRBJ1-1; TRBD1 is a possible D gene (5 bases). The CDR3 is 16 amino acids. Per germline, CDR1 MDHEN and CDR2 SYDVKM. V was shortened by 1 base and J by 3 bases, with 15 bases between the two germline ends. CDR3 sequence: CASSLLGGWGDTEAFF. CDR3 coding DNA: TGTGCCAGCAGTTTATTAGGCGGGTGGGGGGACACTGAAGCTTTCTTT.

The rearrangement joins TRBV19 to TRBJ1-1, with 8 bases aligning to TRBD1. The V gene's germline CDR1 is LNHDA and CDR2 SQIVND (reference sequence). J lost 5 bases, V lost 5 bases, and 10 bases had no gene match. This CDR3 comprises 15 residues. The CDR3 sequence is CASSARQGRRTEAFF. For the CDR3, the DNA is TGTGCCAGTAGTGCCCGACAGGGGAGAAGAACTGAAGCTTTCTTT.

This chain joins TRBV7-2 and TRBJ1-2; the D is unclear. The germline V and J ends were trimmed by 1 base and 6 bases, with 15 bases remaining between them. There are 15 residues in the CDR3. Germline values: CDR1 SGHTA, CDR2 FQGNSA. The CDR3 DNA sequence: TGTGCCAGCAGCTTAGTGGTGCGCGCTGTGGATGGCTACACCTTC. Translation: CASSLVVRAVDGYTF. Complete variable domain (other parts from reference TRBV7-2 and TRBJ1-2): GAGVSQSPSNKVTEKGKDVELRCDPISGHTALYWYRQSLGQGLEFLIYFQGNSAPDKSGLPSDRFSAERTGGSVSTLTIQRTQQEDSAVYLCASSLVVRAVDGYTFGSGTRLTVV.

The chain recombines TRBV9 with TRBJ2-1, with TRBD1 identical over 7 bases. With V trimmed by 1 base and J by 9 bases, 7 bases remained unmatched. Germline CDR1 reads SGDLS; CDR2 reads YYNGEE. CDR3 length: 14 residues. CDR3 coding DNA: TGTGCCAGCAGCGTATATAGGGGGCTGGGTGAGCAGTTCTTC. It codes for CASSVYRGLGEQFF.

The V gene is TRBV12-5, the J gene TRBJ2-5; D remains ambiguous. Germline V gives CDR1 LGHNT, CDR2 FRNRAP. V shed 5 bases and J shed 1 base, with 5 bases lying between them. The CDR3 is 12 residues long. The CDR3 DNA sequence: TGTGCTAGTGGTGTCACCCAAGAGACCCAGTACTTC. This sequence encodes CASGVTQETQYF.

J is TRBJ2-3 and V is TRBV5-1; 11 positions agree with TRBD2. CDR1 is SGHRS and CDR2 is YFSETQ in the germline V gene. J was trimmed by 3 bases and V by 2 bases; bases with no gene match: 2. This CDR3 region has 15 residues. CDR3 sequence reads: CASSLLAGVTDTQYF. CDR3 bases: TGCGCCAGCAGCTTACTAGCGGGGGTTACAGATACGCAGTATTTT.

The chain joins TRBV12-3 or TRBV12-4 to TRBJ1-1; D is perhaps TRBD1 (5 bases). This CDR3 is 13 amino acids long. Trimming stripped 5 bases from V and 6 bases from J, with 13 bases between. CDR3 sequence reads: CASSDQGFAEAFF. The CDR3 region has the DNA TGTGCCAGCAGTGACCAGGGTTTCGCTGAAGCTTTCTTT.

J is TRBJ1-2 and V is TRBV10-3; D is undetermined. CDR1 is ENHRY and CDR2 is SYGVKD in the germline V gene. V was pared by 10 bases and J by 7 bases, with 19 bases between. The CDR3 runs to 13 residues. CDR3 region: CATQAGFGRGYTF. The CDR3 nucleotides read TGTGCCACCCAGGCCGGGTTCGGGCGTGGCTACACCTTC.

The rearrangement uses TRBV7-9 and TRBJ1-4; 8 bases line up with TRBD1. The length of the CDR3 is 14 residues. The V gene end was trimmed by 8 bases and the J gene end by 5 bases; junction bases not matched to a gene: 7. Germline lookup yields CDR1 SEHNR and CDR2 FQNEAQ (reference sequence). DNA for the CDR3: TGTGCCAGCGTTGATGGGACAGGAAATGAAAAACTGTTTTTT. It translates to CASVDGTGNEKLFF.

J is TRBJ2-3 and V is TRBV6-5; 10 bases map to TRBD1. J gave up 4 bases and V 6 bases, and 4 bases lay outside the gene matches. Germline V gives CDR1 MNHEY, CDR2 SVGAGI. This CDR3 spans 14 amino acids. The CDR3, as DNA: TGTGCCAGCAGACGACAGGGGGCGGCAGATACGCAGTATTTT. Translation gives CASRRQGAADTQYF.

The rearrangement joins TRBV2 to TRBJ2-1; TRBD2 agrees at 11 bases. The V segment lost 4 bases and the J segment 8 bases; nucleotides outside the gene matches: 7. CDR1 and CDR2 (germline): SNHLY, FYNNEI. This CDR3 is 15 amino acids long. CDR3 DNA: TGTGCCAGCAGTGGTAGCGGGGGGGGCCTTGATGAGCAGTTCTTC. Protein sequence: CASSGSGGGLDEQFF.

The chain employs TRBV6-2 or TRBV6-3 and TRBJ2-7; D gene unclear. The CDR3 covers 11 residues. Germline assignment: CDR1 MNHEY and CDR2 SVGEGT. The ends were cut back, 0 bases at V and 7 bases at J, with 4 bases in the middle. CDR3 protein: CASSYSREQYF. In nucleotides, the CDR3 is TGTGCCAGCAGTTACTCGCGGGAGCAGTACTTC.

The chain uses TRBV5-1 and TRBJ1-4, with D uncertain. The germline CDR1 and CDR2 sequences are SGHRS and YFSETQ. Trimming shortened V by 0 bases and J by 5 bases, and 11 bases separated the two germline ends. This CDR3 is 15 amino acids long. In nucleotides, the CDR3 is TGCGCCAGCAGCTTGGCCGAACTGCACAATGAAAAACTGTTTTTT. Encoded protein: CASSLAELHNEKLFF. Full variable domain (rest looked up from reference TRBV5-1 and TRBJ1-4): KAGVTQTPRYLIKTRGQQVTLSCSPISGHRSVSWYQQTPGQGLQFLFEYFSETQRNKGNFPGRFSGRQFSNSRSEMNVSTLELGDSALYLCASSLAELHNEKLFFGSGTQLSVL.

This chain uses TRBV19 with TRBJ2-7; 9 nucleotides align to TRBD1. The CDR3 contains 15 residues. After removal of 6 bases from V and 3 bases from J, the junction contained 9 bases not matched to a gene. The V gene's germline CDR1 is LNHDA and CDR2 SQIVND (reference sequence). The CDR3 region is CASRTQGQGIYEQYF. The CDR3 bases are TGTGCCAGTAGGACACAAGGACAGGGGATCTACGAGCAGTACTTC.

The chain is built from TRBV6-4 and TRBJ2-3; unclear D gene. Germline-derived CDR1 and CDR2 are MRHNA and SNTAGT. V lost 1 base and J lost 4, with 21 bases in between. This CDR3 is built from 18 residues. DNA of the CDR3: TGTGCCAGCAGTGACTGGGTTGTACTGTGGGGTCGGGCAGATACGCAGTATTTT. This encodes CASSDWVVLWGRADTQYF.

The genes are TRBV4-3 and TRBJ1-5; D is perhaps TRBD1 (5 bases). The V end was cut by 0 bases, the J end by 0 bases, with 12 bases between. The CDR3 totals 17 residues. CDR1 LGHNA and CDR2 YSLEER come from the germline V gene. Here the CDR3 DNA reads TGCGCCAGCAGCCAAGACTGGGGACCCCATAGCAATCAGCCCCAGCATTTT. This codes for CASSQDWGPHSNQPQHF.

DNA for the CDR3: TGTGCCAGCAGCCAAGGGCCCGGACTAGCGGGGACTTACGAGCAGTACTTC. Amino acids: CASSQGPGLAGTYEQYF. The chain carries TRBV3-1 (or the pseudogene TRBV3-2) and TRBJ2-7; 12 bases map to TRBD2. Unmatched junction bases numbered 8, after V lost 1 base and J lost 4 bases. The germline V gene encodes CDR1 LGHDT and CDR2 YNNKEL (reference sequence). The CDR3 is made up of 17 amino acids.

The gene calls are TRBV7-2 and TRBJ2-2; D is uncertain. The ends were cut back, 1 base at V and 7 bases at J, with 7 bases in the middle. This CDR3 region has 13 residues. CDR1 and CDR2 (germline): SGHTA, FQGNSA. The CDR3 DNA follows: TGTGCCAGCAGCTTAGACTGGAACGGGGAGCTGTTTTTT. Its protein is CASSLDWNGELFF.

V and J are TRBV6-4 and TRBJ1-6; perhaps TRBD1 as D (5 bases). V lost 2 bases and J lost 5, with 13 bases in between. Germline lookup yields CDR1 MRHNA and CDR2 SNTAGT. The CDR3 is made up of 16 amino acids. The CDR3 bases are TGTGCCAGCAGTGACACCGGGCAGGGAGATAATTCACCCCTCCACTTT. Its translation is CASSDTGQGDNSPLHF.

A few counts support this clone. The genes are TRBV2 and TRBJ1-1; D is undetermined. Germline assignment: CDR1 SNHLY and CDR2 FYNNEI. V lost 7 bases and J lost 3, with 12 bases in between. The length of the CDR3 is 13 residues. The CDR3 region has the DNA TGTGCCAGCACTAAGGTATTGGACACTGAAGCTTTCTTT. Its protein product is CASTKVLDTEAFF.

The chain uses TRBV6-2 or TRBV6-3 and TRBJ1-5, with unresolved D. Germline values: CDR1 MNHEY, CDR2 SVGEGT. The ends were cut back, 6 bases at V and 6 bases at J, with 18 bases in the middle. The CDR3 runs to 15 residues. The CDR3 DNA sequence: TGTGCCAGCAGCGGGAGACTGGGGTCCAGTCAGCCCCAGCATTTT. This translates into CASSGRLGSSQPQHF.

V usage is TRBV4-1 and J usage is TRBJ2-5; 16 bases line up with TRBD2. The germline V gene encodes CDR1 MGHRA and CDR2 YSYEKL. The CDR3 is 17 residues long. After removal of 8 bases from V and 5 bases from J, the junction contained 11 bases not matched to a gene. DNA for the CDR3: TGCGCCAGCTCCGGGACTAGCGGGGGGGCGGTACGGGAGACCCAGTACTTC. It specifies CASSGTSGGAVRETQYF.

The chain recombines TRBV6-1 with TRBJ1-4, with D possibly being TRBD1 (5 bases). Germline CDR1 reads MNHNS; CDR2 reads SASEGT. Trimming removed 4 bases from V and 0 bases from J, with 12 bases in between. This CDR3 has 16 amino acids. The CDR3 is CASSVGQDTTNEKLFF. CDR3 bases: TGTGCCAGCAGTGTGGGCCAGGACACAACTAATGAAAAACTGTTTTTT.

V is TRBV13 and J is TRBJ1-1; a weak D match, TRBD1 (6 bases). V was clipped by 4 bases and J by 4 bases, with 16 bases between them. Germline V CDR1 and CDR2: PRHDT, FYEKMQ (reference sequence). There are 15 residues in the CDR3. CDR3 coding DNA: TGTGCCAGCAGCTCGAAGGGACACCTGGGCACTGAAGCTTTCTTT. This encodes CASSSKGHLGTEAFF.

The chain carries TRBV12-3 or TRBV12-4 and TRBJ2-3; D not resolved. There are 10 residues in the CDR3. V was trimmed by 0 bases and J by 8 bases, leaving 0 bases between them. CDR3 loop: CASSLATQYF. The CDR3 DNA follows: TGTGCCAGCAGTTTAGCTACGCAGTATTTT.